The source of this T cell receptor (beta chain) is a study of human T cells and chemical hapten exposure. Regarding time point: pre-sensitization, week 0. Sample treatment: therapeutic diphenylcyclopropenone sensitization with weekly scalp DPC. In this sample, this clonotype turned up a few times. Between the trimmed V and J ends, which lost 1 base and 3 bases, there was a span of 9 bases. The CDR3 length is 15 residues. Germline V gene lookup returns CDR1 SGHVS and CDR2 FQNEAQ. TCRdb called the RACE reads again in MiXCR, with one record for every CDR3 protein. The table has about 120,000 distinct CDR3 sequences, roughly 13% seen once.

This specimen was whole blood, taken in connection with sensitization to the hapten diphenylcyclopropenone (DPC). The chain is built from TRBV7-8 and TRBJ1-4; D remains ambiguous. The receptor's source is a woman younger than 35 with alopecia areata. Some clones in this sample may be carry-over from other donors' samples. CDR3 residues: CASSLGASSNEKLFF. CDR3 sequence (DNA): TGTGCCAGCAGCTTAGGAGCCTCTTCTAATGAAAAACTGTTTTTT.